The rows below give T cell receptor beta chains drawn from one sample of a study of neurological immune-mediated disorders. TCRdb fed the 5' RACE reads into MiXCR, producing one record per CDR3 protein. Of roughly 90,000 distinct CDR3 sequences detected, around 3.5% appear once; the ten largest clones hold about 2.9%. The sample was PBMCs. The receptors originated from a woman aged 45-60 years with multiple sclerosis. Both conserved end residues are part of each CDR3. A D gene is named only where the DNA matches it firmly. Not all rows give a size; the values are once, few, many and, for expanded clones, a class.

D gene	clone size	J gene	V gene	CDR3 DNA	CDR3 protein
.	many	TRBJ1-5	TRBV15	TGTGCCACCAGCGGGAGGGGACTAGGTCAGCCCCAGCATTTT	CATSGRGLGQPQHF
.	.	TRBJ2-1	TRBV7-9	TGTGCCAGCAGCCGAAAGAACAGGGACAATGAGCAGTTCTTC	CASSRKNRDNEQFF
.	many	TRBJ1-1	TRBV7-9	TGTGCCAGCAGCCCCCGGGGGGGCAGGAACACTGAAGCTTTCTTT	CASSPRGGRNTEAFF
.	many	TRBJ2-3	TRBV7-2	TGTGCCAGCACACCGGGGACATCGAACACAGATACGCAGTATTTT	CASTPGTSNTDTQYF
TRBD1	many	TRBJ1-2	TRBV7-2	TGTGCCAGCAGCCAGGGACAGGGGGCGTATTTGTATGGCTACACCTTC	CASSQGQGAYLYGYTF
.	many	TRBJ2-2	TRBV7-7	TGTGCTAGCAGCTCGGACGTAACGAACACCGGGGAGCTGTTTTTT	CASSSDVTNTGELFF
.	many	TRBJ2-1	TRBV9	TGTGCCAGCAACACCATGGAGAAACGGGGTGAGCAGTTCTTC	CASNTMEKRGEQFF
TRBD1	many	TRBJ2-7	TRBV12-3/TRBV12-4	TGTGCCAGCAGCCGAGACAGGGCATACGAGCAGTACTTC	CASSRDRAYEQYF
TRBD2	many	TRBJ2-7	TRBV7-9	TGTGCCAGCAGCTCGGGACTAGCGGTTCACCGGGAGCAGTACTTC	CASSSGLAVHREQYF
TRBD2	many	TRBJ2-1	TRBV15	TGTGCCACCAGCAGAGATACGGTAGCGGGGGCGGGGGAGCAGTTCTTC	CATSRDTVAGAGEQFF
TRBD2	many	TRBJ2-3	TRBV7-9	TGTGCCAGCAGCCTTACTAGCGGGAGCACAGATACGCAGTATTTT	CASSLTSGSTDTQYF
.	many	TRBJ2-1	TRBV9	TGTGCCAGCAGCGGTGCCCCCAATGAGCAGTTCTTC	CASSGAPNEQFF
TRBD2	many	TRBJ2-5	TRBV5-1	TGCGCCAGCAGCTTGGGGGCCGCGGGGGGCCTTCAAGTGAGGGAGACCCAGTACTTC	CASSLGAAGGLQVRETQYF
.	many	TRBJ2-5	TRBV5-1	TGCGCCAGCAGCTTCACGGGGGCCCAAGAGACCCAGTACTTC	CASSFTGAQETQYF
.	many	TRBJ1-5	TRBV7-9	TGTGCCAGCAGCCGGGAGACTAATCAGCCCCAGCATTTT	CASSRETNQPQHF
.	many	TRBJ1-2	TRBV12-3/TRBV12-4	TGTGCCAGCTCCCTGGTAGGGGTGTCCTATGGCTACACCTTC	CASSLVGVSYGYTF
TRBD1	many	TRBJ2-7	TRBV7-6	TGTGCCAGCAGCTCTAACAGGGGGCCAATTAGTGACTACGAGCAGTACTTC	CASSSNRGPISDYEQYF
TRBD2	many	TRBJ2-7	TRBV20-1	TGCAGTGCTAGCCTAGCGGGGGGTTACGAGCAGTACTTC	CSASLAGGYEQYF
.	many	TRBJ1-4	TRBV20-1	TGCAGTGCCGAGGGTAGGGGAGAGACTGAAAAACTGTTTTTT	CSAEGRGETEKLFF
.	many	TRBJ1-5	TRBV6-6	TGTGCCAGCATTAGTGGGGGTCGGAGCAATCAGCCCCAGCATTTT	CASISGGRSNQPQHF
.	many	TRBJ2-7	TRBV6-5	TGTGCCAGCAGTTACTTTATGCAGCAGTACTTC	CASSYFMQQYF
.	many	TRBJ1-3	TRBV5-1	TGCGCCAGCAGCTTGGCCCGGCCACGGGCCGGAAACACCATATATTTT	CASSLARPRAGNTIYF
TRBD1	many	TRBJ2-2	TRBV6-2/TRBV6-3	TGTGCCAGCCAGCGACAGGGGAACGCCGGGGAGCTGTTTTTT	CASQRQGNAGELFF
.	many	TRBJ1-6	TRBV10-3	TGTGCCATCAACGGACAGTTAGATTCACCCCTCCACTTT	CAINGQLDSPLHF
TRBD2	many	TRBJ2-3	TRBV5-1	TGCGCCAGCAGCACGTCTGCTAGCGGGGGGGCCGGGCGGACAGATACGCAGTATTTT	CASSTSASGGAGRTDTQYF
TRBD1	many	TRBJ2-2	TRBV3-1	TGTGCCAGCAGCCCAATGGGGACAGCTTTTTACACCGGGGAGCTGTTTTTT	CASSPMGTAFYTGELFF
TRBD2	many	TRBJ2-3	TRBV5-1	TGCGCCAGCAGCAAGCGGACTAGCGGGGGGGCCCTGGCAGATACGCAGTATTTT	CASSKRTSGGALADTQYF
.	many	TRBJ2-7	TRBV9	TGTGCCAGCAGCTCCAGTACGGGGGAGCAGTACTTC	CASSSSTGEQYF
TRBD2	many	TRBJ2-1	TRBV20-1	TGCAGTGCTAGACGACTAGCGGGGACCTACAATGAGCAGTTCTTC	CSARRLAGTYNEQFF
TRBD1	many	TRBJ2-1	TRBV28	TGTGCCACCCGGACAGGGGGCCCTTATGTGCAGTTCTTC	CATRTGGPYVQFF
.	many	TRBJ1-5	TRBV20-1	TGCAGTGCTGGGCCGAGGGAGCCCCAGCATTTT	CSAGPREPQHF
TRBD2	many	TRBJ2-3	TRBV7-2	TGTGCCAGCAGCTTTGGGGGGGGGAGTACAGATACGCAGTATTTT	CASSFGGGSTDTQYF
.	few	TRBJ2-3	TRBV9	TGTGCCAGCAGCGTAGTGGGGGGGCGAGCCCGAGATACGCAGTATTTT	CASSVVGGRARDTQYF
.	many	TRBJ2-7	TRBV2	TGTGCCAGCAGTGAAGCGACTAGGGGGGGCAGTTACGAGCAGTACTTC	CASSEATRGGSYEQYF
TRBD1	many	TRBJ1-1	TRBV5-1	TGCGCCAGCAGCACAGGGGGCTACACTGAAGCTTTCTTT	CASSTGGYTEAFF
TRBD2	many	TRBJ2-5	TRBV7-6	TGTGCCAGCAGCGTACGGACTAGCGGGGGGGGAAAAGAGACCCAGTACTTC	CASSVRTSGGGKETQYF
.	many	TRBJ2-7	TRBV27	TGTGCCAGCACCGACGGGGGCCCAAACTACGAGCAGTACTTC	CASTDGGPNYEQYF
TRBD1	many	TRBJ2-7	TRBV5-6	TGTGCCAGCAGCTTAACAGGGGTTCCCGAGCAGTACTTC	CASSLTGVPEQYF
TRBD1	many	TRBJ1-5	TRBV20-1	TGCAGTGCTAGGCCGCCGGGACAGCGCCAGCCCCAGCATTTT	CSARPPGQRQPQHF
TRBD1	many	TRBJ2-5	TRBV15	TGTGCCACCAGCTCGGGACAGACTTCGTGGGAGACCCAGTACTTC	CATSSGQTSWETQYF
.	.	TRBJ1-1	TRBV6-2/TRBV6-3	TGTGCCAGCAGTTACTTACAGGGTGTTGCTGAAGCTTTCTTT	CASSYLQGVAEAFF
.	.	TRBJ2-5	TRBV7-2	TGTGCCAGCAGTTCCTACTCCCCGGTGGAGACCCAGTACTTC	CASSSYSPVETQYF
.	many	TRBJ1-3	TRBV9	TGTGCCAGCAGCGTAGCGTGGGGTCCCGGAAACACCATATATTTT	CASSVAWGPGNTIYF
TRBD2	many	TRBJ2-1	TRBV20-1	TGCAGTGCTCCGGGCCCGGCCAGCGGGGTTCAAAACAATGAGCAGTTCTTC	CSAPGPASGVQNNEQFF
.	many	TRBJ1-6	TRBV12-3/TRBV12-4	TGTGCCAGCAGTTTTGAACAGTTTTCACCCCTCCACTTT	CASSFEQFSPLHF
.	many	TRBJ2-1	TRBV12-3/TRBV12-4	TGTGCCAGCGCGGGTGGGGGTTCCTACAATGAGCAGTTCTTC	CASAGGGSYNEQFF